This T cell receptor (beta chain) derives from a study of shared clonotypes between healthy human individuals. This table comes from immunoSEQ multiplex PCR, and its TCRdb copy is limited to in-frame clones, with some not included. The sample yields hundreds of thousands of clones, less than 80% seen once. The V end lost 5 bases, the J end lost 4 bases, and 12 bases lay between the germline ends. This CDR3 is built from 14 residues. CDR1 is LNHDA and CDR2 is SQIVND in the germline V gene (reference sequence). This clonotype originated in a woman under 40 in good health. The sample taken for sequencing was memory CD4+ T cells sorted from blood. As to subset: CD45RA-negative fraction. This rearrangement joins TRBV19 to TRBJ1-5, with D possibly TRBD1 on 6 matching bases. For the CDR3, the DNA is TGTGCCAGTAGTCCTCGTCAGGGGAATCAGCCCCAGCATTTT. It translates to CASSPRQGNQPQHF.